This T cell receptor beta chain was identified during a study of blood T cell repertoires in COVID-19. Turning to the study itself: Collection of acute and convalescent COVID-19 samples took place in the United States, Italy and Spain. The analysed material was cDNA or gDNA that came from T cells, B-cell-depleted T cells, or PBMCs.

V shed 2 bases and J shed 7 bases, with 14 bases lying between them. The CDR3 is 14 amino acids. Looked up from germline, CDR1 is ENHRY and CDR2 is SYGVKD. Adults between about 18 and 95 years of age took part from some 25 US areas. Participant reports of clinical history set cohort assignment. Libraries were prepared by immunoSEQ multiplex PCR; TCRdb keeps only in-frame clonotypes and omits some of them. The sample has hundreds of thousands of clones; roughly 90% are singletons. Sample: PBMCs or T cells enriched from blood (not recorded which). V is TRBV10-3 and J is TRBJ2-5, with D perhaps TRBD1 (5 bases). The source is a man aged 40-49 years who had recovered from COVID-19. The DNA for the CDR3 is TGTGCCATCAGTGAGCCAGGTGGGGCCGTGACCCAGTACTTC. As protein: CAISEPGGAVTQYF.